The 17 T cell receptor beta chains in this list originate from one sample, sequenced in a study of blood T cells in healthy people across ages. Combining a sample-barcoded 5' primer with a J-beta primer mix, a second PCR ran for about 7 to 11 cycles. TCRdb itself ran the 5' RACE reads through MiXCR, one entry per CDR3 protein. The sample has about 800,000 distinct CDR3 sequences; roughly 64% are singletons. Source material: blood. Source of these receptors: a man younger than 45 in good health.

This clonotype appeared a few times. The rearrangement links TRBV20-1 to TRBJ2-2; TRBD1 aligns across 11 bases. CDR3 size: 16 residues. V was pared by 0 bases and J by 3 bases, with 3 bases of the junction left unmatched. CDR1 and CDR2 from the germline V gene are DFQATT and SNEGSKA (reference sequence). CDR3 amino acids: CSARDPGQGDTGELFF. As DNA, the CDR3 is TGCAGTGCTAGAGACCCGGGACAGGGGGACACCGGGGAGCTGTTTTTT.

V is TRBV27 and J is TRBJ2-1; perhaps TRBD2 as D (5 bases). The V gene lost 5 bases and the J gene lost 7 bases, with 12 bases spanning the gap. In germline, CDR1 is MNHEY, CDR2 SMNVEV (reference sequence). This CDR3 has 13 amino acids. The CDR3 loop reads CASSALDINEQFF. The CDR3 region has the DNA TGTGCCAGCAGTGCACTAGATATAAATGAGCAGTTCTTC.

This chain links TRBV7-8 with TRBJ2-7; a weak D match, TRBD1 (5 bases). V lost 2 bases and J lost 6, with 8 bases in between. Germline-derived CDR1 and CDR2 are SGHVS and FQNEAQ. There are 12 residues in the CDR3. The CDR3 nucleotides are TGTGCCAGCAGCTTAAAACAGGCCGAGCAGTACTTC. This encodes CASSLKQAEQYF.

This clonotype has just a few counts. This chain connects TRBV28 to TRBJ2-4, with TRBD1 matching 7 bases. The CDR3 is 16 residues long. The germline CDR1 and CDR2 sequences are MDHEN and SYDVKM. Germline trimming cut 5 bases from V and 1 base from J; bases unmatched to any gene: 8. The CDR3 sequence is CASSPQTGWAKNIQYF. The CDR3 nucleotides read TGTGCCAGCAGTCCGCAGACAGGGTGGGCCAAAAACATTCAGTACTTC.

This clonotype was counted a few times. The rearrangement links TRBV28 to TRBJ2-5, with D perhaps TRBD1 (6 bases). The J call may be incorrect, as the DNA end agrees better with TRBJ2-7. The CDR3 loop spans 16 amino acids. Germline V gene sequence: CDR1 MDHEN, CDR2 SYDVKM. CDR3 residues: CASSPPQGFLRYEQYF. In nucleotides, the CDR3 is TGTGCCAGCAGCCCGCCCCAGGGGTTTTTACGCTACGAGCAGTACTTC.

This clonotype was counted only a few times. This chain joins TRBV6-6 and TRBJ2-1; D might be TRBD2 (5 bases). CDR3 length equals 15 residues. V was clipped by 2 bases and J by 8 bases, with 16 bases between them. The germline V gene has CDR1 MNHNY and CDR2 SVGAGI (reference sequence). CDR3 loop: CASSYGLANPDEQFF. CDR3 nucleotides: TGTGCCAGCAGTTACGGCCTAGCTAATCCCGATGAGCAGTTCTTC.

The chain recombines TRBV20-1 with TRBJ2-1; 12 bases align to TRBD2. The germline V gene encodes CDR1 DFQATT and CDR2 SNEGSKA (reference sequence). Losses at the gene ends were 1 base for V and 8 bases for J; bases not matched to a gene: 12. This CDR3 has 17 residues. The CDR3 protein is CSARAQGTSGFGDEQFF. The CDR3 nucleotides read TGCAGTGCTAGAGCTCAAGGGACTAGCGGGTTTGGAGATGAGCAGTTCTTC.

The chain joins TRBV12-3 or TRBV12-4 to TRBJ1-4; D possibly corresponds to TRBD1 (5 bases). V shed 3 bases and J shed 8 bases, with 13 bases lying between them. The CDR3 loop spans 14 amino acids. In nucleotides, the CDR3 is TGTGCCAGCAGTTTCCAGGGAAAGGGCGAAAAACTGTTTTTT. Protein: CASSFQGKGEKLFF.

The chain has TRBV20-1 and TRBJ2-1, with 12 bases matching TRBD2. This CDR3 comprises 15 residues. The J segment lost 5 bases and the V segment lost 6 bases, leaving 8 bases of the junction unmatched. Per germline, CDR1 DFQATT and CDR2 SNEGSKA (reference sequence). The CDR3 DNA reads TGCAGTGCGTCTAGCGGGAGGGGAGTTAACAATGAGCAGTTCTTC. Translating it yields CSASSGRGVNNEQFF.

The chain combines TRBV29-1 with TRBJ1-2, with D possibly TRBD1 on 6 matching bases. CDR1 is SQVTM, CDR2 ANQGSEA, per germline. This CDR3 has 13 amino acids. Trimming stripped 4 bases from V and 3 bases from J, with 12 bases between. CDR3 DNA: TGCAGCGTTGTAGGGGGAGAAGACTATGGCTACACCTTC. Protein: CSVVGGEDYGYTF.

This clonotype occurred once. The V gene is TRBV4-1, the J gene TRBJ2-5, with D perhaps TRBD1 (6 bases). Judging by the DNA end, TRBJ2-7 fits better; the J call may be wrong. This CDR3 spans 17 amino acids. Germline CDR1 and CDR2: MGHRA and YSYEKL. This CDR3 reads CASSQEIRTLQGNEQYF. CDR3 coding DNA: TGCGCCAGCAGCCAAGAGATCAGAACCCTTCAGGGGAACGAGCAGTACTTC.

Turning to this clonotype: A read error may account for a junction end that differs from germline. The V call is TRBV10-3, the J call TRBJ2-7, with 9 bases lining up with TRBD1. The CDR3 is 11 amino acids. CDR1 and CDR2 (germline): ENHRY, SYGVKD. The CDR3 protein is CTIGTGYEQYF. In nucleotides, the CDR3 is TGTACCATCGGGACAGGGTACGAGCAGTACTTC.

The chain employs TRBV28 and TRBJ1-1, with D possibly TRBD1 on 6 matching bases. Trimming cost V 7 bases and J 11 bases, with 17 bases left between them. CDR3 length: 12 amino acids. Germline values: CDR1 MDHEN, CDR2 SYDVKM. The DNA of the CDR3 is TGTGCCAGCAAACAAGGGGGGGCCCCGGCTTTCTTT. This sequence encodes CASKQGGAPAFF.

This chain links TRBV9 with TRBJ1-1, with TRBD1 matching over 10 bases. The CDR3 sequence is 15 residues long. Germline V gives CDR1 SGDLS, CDR2 YYNGEE. Trimming removed 5 bases from V and 5 bases from J; junction bases left unmatched: 9. The CDR3 DNA sequence: TGTGCCAGCAGTTTTTCCCCGGGACAGGGGACTGAAGCTTTCTTT. The encoded protein is CASSFSPGQGTEAFF.

This clonotype showed up many times. CDR3 sequence: CASSPTGVFDEQFF. The CDR3 region has the DNA TGTGCCAGCAGCCCGACAGGGGTCTTCGATGAGCAGTTCTTC. The rearrangement uses TRBV7-2 and TRBJ2-1; 8 positions agree with TRBD1. Germline CDR1 and CDR2: SGHTA and FQGNSA. The CDR3 spans 14 residues. V lost 5 bases, J lost 8 bases, and 8 bases stayed unmatched.

V gene TRBV4-3 combines with J gene TRBJ2-4; D unclear. The end of the DNA fits TRBJ2-7 better, so the J call may be wrong. The CDR3 spans 14 residues. Germline loops: CDR1 LGHNA, CDR2 YSLEER. The CDR3 DNA reads TGCGCCAGCAGCCAAGAAACTTACTCCTACGAGCAGTACTTC. Protein product: CASSQETYSYEQYF.

This clonotype was detected only a few times. The V and J genes are TRBV28 and TRBJ2-4; possible D gene TRBD2, 5 bases. The J call may be incorrect, as the DNA end agrees better with TRBJ2-7. There are 14 residues in the CDR3. CDR1 is MDHEN and CDR2 is SYDVKM in the germline V gene. In DNA, the CDR3 is TGTGCCAGCAGTTTACGGACTCCAACCTACGAGCAGTACTTC. The encoded protein is CASSLRTPTYEQYF.